One and the same sample provided the 23 T cell receptor beta chains below, sequenced in a study of tumor and adjacent non-tumor tissue in lung cancer. This sample's RNA came from whole unsorted tissue. A modified ARM-PCR protocol with three rounds of nested PCR amplified TCRbeta. TCRdb re-called the multiplex PCR reads with MiXCR, one entry per CDR3 protein. The sample includes about 200,000 distinct CDR3 sequences, about 76% of them seen just once. Sequencing was carried out using lung tumor tissue. The origin of the receptors is a man in his 60s with non-small cell lung cancer.

Notes on this clonotype: A much bigger clone sits one base away, suggesting this may be a read error. This sequence joins TRBV20-1 and TRBJ1-5; tentative D call: TRBD1 (5 bases). Germline V lookup: CDR1 DFQATT, CDR2 SNEGSKA (reference sequence). The CDR3 consists of 12 residues. The CDR3 DNA is TGCAGTACTAGACGGCAGGGCCAGCCCCAGCATTTT. Translation: CSTRRQGQPQHF.

This clonotype was found once. In this CDR3 the conserved last residue, phenylalanine or tryptophan, is missing, so a read error is likely. The chain combines TRBV4-2 with TRBJ1-6, with no clear D. This CDR3 contains 16 residues. The germline V gene encodes CDR1 LGHNA and CDR2 YNFKEQ. V gave up 0 bases and J gave up 5 bases, with 11 bases separating them. The CDR3 sequence is CASSQEVTPNNSPLHY. The CDR3 nucleotides are TGTGCCAGCAGCCAAGAAGTGACGCCAAATAATTCACCCCTCCACTAT.

Worth noting for this clonotype: A much bigger clone sits one base away, suggesting this may be a read error. J is TRBJ2-5 and V is TRBV20-1, with a possible D match to TRBD2 (7 bases). The CDR3 is 14 residues long. The germline CDR1 and CDR2 sequences are DFQATT and SNEGSKA (reference sequence). Deletions cut 5 bases from V and 3 bases from J, with 16 bases between. Here the CDR3 reads CSARDGEGEETQYF. CDR3 nucleotide sequence: TGCAGTGCTCGGGACGGGGAGGGGGAAGAGACCCAGTACTTC.

Comment on this clonotype: One end of the junction fails to match germline, which may point to a read error. The chain employs TRBV12-3 or TRBV12-4 and TRBJ1-3; no reliable D call. The CDR3 contains 14 residues. The CDR3 loop reads CASSLRGSGNAIYF. CDR3 nucleotide sequence: TGTGCCAGCAGTTTAAGAGGCAGTGGAAACGCCATATACTTT.

A remark on this clonotype: A read error is possible here, since a much larger clone lies one base away. The rearrangement joins TRBV19 to TRBJ1-5, with D perhaps TRBD1 (5 bases). The CDR3 covers 17 residues. The V end was cut by 8 bases, the J end by 2 bases, with 22 bases between. CDR1 is LNHDA, CDR2 SQIVND, per germline (reference sequence). The CDR3 loop reads CASGGQGLTKGNQPQHF. The CDR3 region has the DNA TGTGCCAGTGGTGGGCAGGGCCTAACTAAAGGCAATCAGCCCCAGCATTTT.

The J gene is TRBJ2-5, the V gene TRBV19; 13 bases map to TRBD2. This CDR3 spans 20 amino acids. J lost 4 bases, V lost 2 bases, and 16 bases had no gene match. CDR1 is LNHDA, CDR2 SQIVND, per germline (reference sequence). The CDR3 protein is CASSIIPVGGTSGKGETQYF. CDR3 in DNA: TGTGCCAGTAGTATAATCCCAGTAGGAGGGACTAGCGGGAAAGGAGAGACCCAGTACTTC.

For this clonotype: No conserved phenylalanine or tryptophan is present at the end of the CDR3, so a read error is the likely explanation. The chain recombines TRBV9 with TRBJ1-1; TRBD1 aligns across 7 bases. This CDR3 is built from 15 residues. Germline V gives CDR1 SGDLS, CDR2 YYNGEE. V lost 3 bases to trimming and J lost 6 bases; unmatched junction nucleotides: 11. CDR3 sequence reads: CASSERQGSRSEAFY. The CDR3, as DNA: TGTGCCAGCAGCGAGCGACAGGGTAGTAGGTCTGAAGCTTTCTAT.

This clonotype appeared once. Since no conserved phenylalanine or tryptophan closes the CDR3, a read error is the likely cause. Because the CDR3's place on the DNA is in doubt, the DNA is left out and the CDR3 is given as listed by TCRdb. This chain links TRBV20-1 with TRBJ2-3; TRBD1, the table's D call, lacks a check against the DNA. With termini counted, the CDR3 has 16 amino acids. The germline CDR1 and CDR2 sequences are DFQATT and SNEGSKA (reference sequence). CDR3 region: CSARGWESGSTDTQYL.

The J gene is TRBJ1-1, the V gene TRBV29-1, with D possibly being TRBD1 (6 bases). Germline V gene lookup returns CDR1 SQVTM and CDR2 ANQGSEA. This CDR3 is 13 amino acids long. V was pared by 6 bases and J by 2 bases, with 13 bases between. CDR3 loop: CSVRGDGNTEAFF. The CDR3, as DNA: TGCAGCGTCAGGGGCGATGGTAACACTGAAGCTTTCTTT.

With respect to this clonotype: A much more abundant neighbour one base away suggests this may be a read error. This chain links TRBV6-5 with TRBJ1-6; 10 bases fit TRBD1. CDR3 length equals 16 residues. The germline CDR1 and CDR2 sequences are MNHEY and SVGAGI. CDR3 sequence (DNA): TGTGCCAGCAGAACGAGCCGGGACAGGGGTAATTCATCCCTCCACTTT. It specifies CASRTSRDRGNSSLHF.

This clonotype was recorded many times. The chain links TRBV6-2 or TRBV6-3 to TRBJ2-7; no firm D call. The ends were cut back, 6 bases at V and 11 bases at J, with 17 bases in the middle. CDR3 length equals 12 residues. Germline V gene lookup returns CDR1 MNHEY and CDR2 SVGEGT. The CDR3 region is CASSSVSRFEYF. In nucleotides, the CDR3 is TGTGCCAGCAGCTCCGTCTCTAGATTCGAGTACTTC.

With regard to this clonotype: This could be a read error, since a much larger clone is one nucleotide away. The chain recombines TRBV20-1 with TRBJ1-4; D remains ambiguous. This CDR3 is built from 15 residues. Trimming shortened V by 6 bases and J by 2 bases, and 16 bases separated the two germline ends. Germline V gene sequence: CDR1 DFQATT, CDR2 SNEGSKA (reference sequence). CDR3 protein: CSATARIWTNEKLFF. The CDR3, as DNA: TGCAGTGCCACCGCCAGGATATGGACTAATGAAAAACTGTTTTTT.

With regard to this clonotype: This may come from a read error, since a much larger clone is one base off. The CDR3 bases are TGTGCCAGCAGTTCGGTAACAGGGGCATATGATTCACCCCTCCACTTT. Translated: CASSSVTGAYDSPLHF. The chain carries TRBV28 and TRBJ1-6; 7 bases line up with TRBD1. CDR3 length: 16 amino acids. V shed 4 bases, J shed 8 bases, and the junction held 11 bases outside the gene matches. Germline V gene sequence: CDR1 MDHEN, CDR2 SYDVKM. The full variable domain, in which reference TRBV28 and TRBJ1-6 provide the parts outside the CDR3, is DVKVTQSSRYLVKRTGEKVFLECVQDMDHENMFWYRQDPGLGLRLIYFSYDVKMKEKGDIPEGYSVSREKKERFSLILESASTNQTSMYLCASSSVTGAYDSPLHFGNGTRLTVT.

As regards this clonotype: The junction differs from germline at one of its ends, possibly a read error. The rearrangement links TRBV4-2 to TRBJ2-5, with 8 bases identical to TRBD1. Germline loops: CDR1 LGHNA, CDR2 YNFKEQ. The CDR3 is 15 amino acids. Here the CDR3 reads CASSQAQGARETQYF. The CDR3 DNA is TGTGCCAGCAGCCAAGCCCAGGGGGCGCGTGAGACCCAGTATTTC.

Only a few counts were recorded for this clonotype. This chain uses TRBV6-5 with TRBJ2-1; TRBD2 matches 10 bases. Per germline, CDR1 MNHEY and CDR2 SVGAGI. The V gene end was trimmed by 2 bases and the J gene end by 4 bases; junction bases not matched to a gene: 5. This CDR3 has 16 residues. As DNA, the CDR3 is TGTGCCAGCAGTTACCTTGGACTAGCGGAATACAATGAGCAGTTCTTC. Encoded protein: CASSYLGLAEYNEQFF.

A remark on this clonotype: This may be a read error: a much more frequent sequence differs by one nucleotide. CDR3 coding DNA: TGCAGTGTTTCCGACTACTACAATGAGCAGTTCTTC. This encodes CSVSDYYNEQFF. This chain joins TRBV20-1 and TRBJ2-1; D possibly corresponds to TRBD2 (5 bases). Trimming took off 7 bases at V and 3 bases at J, with 10 bases between the two ends. This CDR3 has 12 residues. Germline lookup yields CDR1 DFQATT and CDR2 SNEGSKA (reference sequence).

Worth noting for this clonotype: Given a much more abundant clone one base away, this may be a read error. The CDR3 reads CAISLGEYEQYF. The CDR3, as DNA: TGTGCCATCAGTTTGGGCGAATACGAGCAGTACTTC. V usage is TRBV28 and J usage is TRBJ2-7; D is unclear. This CDR3 has 12 amino acids. Germline CDR1 and CDR2: MDHEN and SYDVKM.

Comments on this clonotype: A much bigger clone sits one base away, suggesting this may be a read error. The rearrangement links TRBV20-1 to TRBJ2-1, with 14 bases identical to TRBD2. The CDR3 has 15 amino acids. CDR1 is DFQATT, CDR2 SNEGSKA, per germline (reference sequence). Here the CDR3 reads CSARPGLAGVNDQFF. The CDR3 DNA reads TGCAGTGCTAGACCGGGACTAGCGGGGGTCAATGACCAGTTCTTC.

Regarding this clonotype: One junction end disagrees with the germline gene, perhaps due to a read error. The V and J genes are TRBV11-3 and TRBJ2-3, with 11 bases identical to TRBD2. Germline V lookup: CDR1 SGHNT, CDR2 YENEEA. CDR3 length equals 15 residues. As DNA, the CDR3 is TGTACCAGCAGCTTCCTAGCGGGAGGAGCCGATACGCAGTACTTT. Translated, it gives CTSSFLAGGADTQYF.

As regards this clonotype: This may be a read error, as it is one base from a much larger clone. The final CDR3 position lacks the conserved phenylalanine or tryptophan, pointing to a likely read error. J is TRBJ2-7 and V is TRBV20-1, with D perhaps TRBD1 (5 bases). V was clipped by 0 bases and J by 3 bases, with 15 bases between them. Germline assignment: CDR1 DFQATT and CDR2 SNEGSKA (reference sequence). This CDR3 region has 15 residues. Here the CDR3 reads CSARDSTAGNYEQYL. In DNA, the CDR3 is TGCAGTGCTAGAGATAGTACCGCAGGGAACTACGAGCAGTACCTC.

A word on this clonotype: At one of its ends the junction is not consistent with the germline gene, which may arise from a read error. The chain uses TRBV20-1 and TRBJ2-3, with 7 bases fitting TRBD2. CDR3 length equals 15 residues. CDR1 is DFQATT and CDR2 is SNEGSKA in the germline V gene (reference sequence). The CDR3 DNA is TGCAGTGTTAGGGATGCAGCGGGACCCGTAGATACTCAGTATTTT. Translated: CSVRDAAGPVDTQYF.

Many counts were recorded for this clonotype. The CDR3 loop reads CSGRGTSGATDTQYF. The CDR3, as DNA: TGCAGCGGACGAGGGACTAGCGGGGCCACAGATACGCAGTATTTT. This chain uses TRBV29-1 with TRBJ2-3; 13 nucleotides agree with TRBD2. Germline loops: CDR1 SQVTM, CDR2 ANQGSEA. This CDR3 contains 15 residues. Trimming cost V 7 bases and J 2 bases; bases outside gene matches: 6.

CDR3 loop: CASRGLTEYNEQFF. The CDR3 bases are TGTGCCAGCAGGGGACTAACGGAGTACAATGAGCAGTTCTTC. This chain connects TRBV2 to TRBJ2-1; 7 bases map to TRBD2. V lost 6 bases, J lost 4 bases, and 6 bases stayed unmatched. This CDR3 spans 14 amino acids. CDR1 is SNHLY and CDR2 is FYNNEI in the germline V gene.